These 30 T cell receptor beta chains came from one sample sequenced in a study of T cells expressing NK-cell markers. TCRdb processed the 5' RACE reads again and assigns one entry to each CDR3 protein, with no DNA. This repertoire includes about 460,000 distinct CDR3 sequences. The sequenced sample consisted of blood T cells: a sorted CD56 or NKG2C T cell subset, CD4+ or CD8+ T cells, or bulk PBMC T cells (not recorded which). The receptor set was obtained from a woman aged 45-59 years in good health.

V gene TRBV7-2 combines with J gene TRBJ2-1; TCRdb's assignment of TRBD1 cannot be checked, as there is no DNA. The CDR3 is 14 amino acids. Germline V gene lookup returns CDR1 SGHTA and CDR2 FQGNSA. The CDR3 sequence: CASSTPVFNNEQFF.

This sequence joins TRBV5-1 and TRBJ1-1; TCRdb outputs TRBD1, but without DNA this stays unchecked. CDR3 length equals 16 residues. Germline CDR1 and CDR2: SGHRS and YFSETQ. The CDR3 is CASTPLQGGSNTEAFF.

This chain links TRBV4-1 with TRBJ2-1; TCRdb proposes TRBD1, but this gene call is untestable without DNA. The CDR3 covers 15 residues. Germline CDR1 MGHRA, CDR2 YSYEKL. CDR3 sequence: CASSHPAGQYNEQFF.

The chain employs TRBV12-3 or TRBV12-4 and TRBJ2-3; TCRdb's D call of TRBD2 is untestable without DNA. The CDR3 has 14 residues. CDR3: CASSRASGTDTQYF.

The CDR3 loop is CASSSLAGEGEQFF. The genes are TRBV5-1 and TRBJ2-1; the D gene TCRdb calls, TRBD2, cannot be checked with no DNA. Germline V gives CDR1 SGHRS, CDR2 YFSETQ. This CDR3 has 14 amino acids.

This chain joins TRBV5-1 and TRBJ1-1. Germline V CDR1 and CDR2: SGHRS, YFSETQ. The CDR3 totals 14 residues. CDR3 residues: CASSLIGSNTEAFF.

The rearrangement uses TRBV4-1 and TRBJ2-7; TCRdb calls TRBD2, which cannot be checked without DNA. The CDR3 spans 16 residues. Per the germline V gene, CDR1 is MGHRA and CDR2 is YSYEKL. This CDR3 reads CASSQPLHTSGYEQYF.

V gene TRBV3-1 combines with J gene TRBJ2-4; there is no DNA to check the TCRdb D call of TRBD2. The V gene's germline CDR1 is LGHDT and CDR2 YNNKEL (reference sequence). There are 16 residues in the CDR3. The CDR3 region is CASSQDTGLAANIQYF.

The chain combines TRBV19 with TRBJ1-4; the TRBD1 assignment by TCRdb is unverifiable without DNA. The length of the CDR3 is 14 residues. CDR1 is LNHDA and CDR2 is SQIVND in the germline V gene (reference sequence). The CDR3 is CASSADRGREKLFF.

The chain carries TRBV6-5 and TRBJ2-3; TCRdb designates TRBD1, a call that cannot be tested without DNA. Germline V lookup: CDR1 MNHEY, CDR2 SVGAGI. The length of the CDR3 is 15 residues. CDR3: CASRKQGKATDTQYF.

V is TRBV20-1 and J is TRBJ2-3. Germline CDR1 and CDR2: DFQATT and SNEGSKA (reference sequence). The CDR3 is 16 residues long. The CDR3 reads CSASRFGAHNTDTQYF.

This chain connects TRBV7-3 to TRBJ2-2. Per germline, CDR1 SGHTA and CDR2 FQGTGA. The CDR3 extends over 14 amino acids. The CDR3 spells CASSLMLASGELFF.

The J gene is TRBJ2-1, the V gene TRBV7-3; the TCRdb D gene call, TRBD2, has no DNA to confirm it. The CDR3 covers 15 residues. Germline V gene data show CDR1 as SGHTA and CDR2 as FQGTGA. CDR3 loop: CASSRTTSGSNEQFF.

The rearrangement uses TRBV6-5 and TRBJ2-5; TCRdb selects TRBD1, and the lack of DNA leaves this call unchecked. This CDR3 region has 16 residues. Germline CDR1 MNHEY, CDR2 SVGAGI. CDR3 protein: CASSFNPLSIEETQYF.

The chain has TRBV6-5 and TRBJ2-1; TCRdb's D call, TRBD1, is unchecked because there is no DNA. The CDR3 is made up of 12 amino acids. Germline V CDR1 and CDR2: MNHEY, SVGAGI. CDR3 amino acids: CASSQERGKQFF.

The chain employs TRBV24-1 and TRBJ2-1; TCRdb names TRBD2, which stays unverified in the absence of DNA. The CDR3 is 17 amino acids. Germline CDR1 reads KGHDR; CDR2 reads SFDVKD. The CDR3 here is CATSDTATSGRTNEQFF.

The rearrangement links TRBV7-8 to TRBJ2-1. The germline V gene has CDR1 SGHVS and CDR2 FQNEAQ. This CDR3 is built from 16 residues. The CDR3 loop reads CASSLAPQNSYNEQFF.

The rearrangement links TRBV9 to TRBJ1-1. CDR3 size: 17 residues. In germline, CDR1 is SGDLS, CDR2 YYNGEE. CDR3: CASSVGLAGGGDTEAFF.

V usage is TRBV27 and J usage is TRBJ2-1; TCRdb selects TRBD2, and the lack of DNA leaves this call unchecked. CDR1 is MNHEY and CDR2 is SMNVEV in the germline V gene (reference sequence). The CDR3 runs to 15 residues. CDR3 sequence: CASSPGLADYSEQFF.

This chain uses TRBV12-3 or TRBV12-4 with TRBJ2-1; as DNA is missing, the TRBD1 call by TCRdb cannot be tested. The CDR3 sequence is 15 residues long. CDR3 residues: CASSAGTRRAGEQFF.

The genes are TRBV27 and TRBJ2-2; TCRdb lists TRBD2, though no DNA is available to test this call. CDR3 length: 15 amino acids. Germline V gene lookup returns CDR1 MNHEY and CDR2 SMNVEV (reference sequence). CDR3 residues: CASSLLAQDTGELFF.

This sequence joins TRBV7-6 and TRBJ1-5; TCRdb's assignment of TRBD1 cannot be checked, as there is no DNA. CDR3 length equals 15 residues. CDR1 is SGHVS, CDR2 FNYEAQ, per germline. This CDR3 is CASSLEGQGVNPQHF.

The chain has TRBV4-1 and TRBJ2-3; absent DNA, TCRdb's TRBD2 call cannot be checked. Per the germline V gene, CDR1 is MGHRA and CDR2 is YSYEKL. The CDR3 is 17 amino acids. CDR3 amino acids: CASSQGGWRSRTDTQYF.

The chain carries TRBV6-5 and TRBJ2-3; TCRdb picks TRBD2, but there is no DNA to check that call. The CDR3 length is 16 residues. Germline assignment: CDR1 MNHEY and CDR2 SVGAGI. CDR3 loop: CASRSPLAGDTDTQYF.

The chain employs TRBV3-1 and TRBJ2-3; TCRdb reports TRBD2, a call that lacks DNA to check it against. Looked up from germline, CDR1 is LGHDT and CDR2 is YNNKEL (reference sequence). The CDR3 is made up of 16 amino acids. The CDR3 sequence: CASSHASGSSTDTQYF.

The rearrangement links TRBV7-2 to TRBJ1-1; lacking DNA, the TRBD1 call made by TCRdb goes unchecked. This CDR3 is 15 amino acids long. Germline V gives CDR1 SGHTA, CDR2 FQGNSA. The CDR3 protein is CASSLQLGVNTEAFF.

This chain joins TRBV5-6 and TRBJ2-1; the D gene TCRdb calls, TRBD2, cannot be checked with no DNA. Germline lookup yields CDR1 SGHDT and CDR2 YYEEEE. The CDR3 length is 15 residues. The CDR3 loop is CASSLRFTSGRQQFF.

The V call is TRBV6-5, the J call TRBJ1-5; lacking DNA, the TRBD1 call made by TCRdb goes unchecked. There are 14 residues in the CDR3. CDR1 is MNHEY and CDR2 is SVGAGI in the germline V gene. CDR3 region: CASRAEGRNQPQHF.

CDR3 amino acids: CATSDSTTLGNEELFF. The chain carries TRBV24-1 and TRBJ2-2. CDR1 is KGHDR and CDR2 is SFDVKD in the germline V gene. There are 16 residues in the CDR3.

The chain recombines TRBV20-1 with TRBJ2-5; the TCRdb D gene call, TRBD2, has no DNA to confirm it. CDR1 and CDR2 from the germline V gene are DFQATT and SNEGSKA (reference sequence). The CDR3 spans 16 residues. The CDR3 sequence is CSARDSGRATRETQYF.